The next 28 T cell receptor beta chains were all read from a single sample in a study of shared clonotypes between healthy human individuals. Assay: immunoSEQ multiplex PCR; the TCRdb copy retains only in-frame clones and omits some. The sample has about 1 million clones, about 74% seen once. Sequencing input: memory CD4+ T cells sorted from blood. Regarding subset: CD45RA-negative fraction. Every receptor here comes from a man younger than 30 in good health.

The CDR3 DNA follows: TGTGCCAGCAGTTCAATCGGGACCTTCGGAGAGACCCAGTACTTC. Protein: CASSSIGTFGETQYF. The chain uses TRBV6-5 and TRBJ2-5; D possibly matches TRBD1 or TRBD2 (5 bases each). Per the germline V gene, CDR1 is MNHEY and CDR2 is SVGAGI. The CDR3 is 15 residues long. V dropped 4 bases and J dropped 4 bases, with 16 bases sitting between them.

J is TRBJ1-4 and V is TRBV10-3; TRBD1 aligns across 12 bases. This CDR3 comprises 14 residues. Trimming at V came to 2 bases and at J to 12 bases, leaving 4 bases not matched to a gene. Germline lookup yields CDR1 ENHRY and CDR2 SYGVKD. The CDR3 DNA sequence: TGTGCCATCAGTGAGCCGGGACAGGGGGCTGAACTGTTTTTT. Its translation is CAISEPGQGAELFF.

CDR3 amino acids: CASHRSSNTEAFF. CDR3 in DNA: TGTGCCAGCCACAGGTCGTCCAACACTGAAGCTTTCTTT. This chain links TRBV7-6 with TRBJ1-1; TRBD1 is a possible D gene (5 bases). This CDR3 is 13 amino acids long. V lost 8 bases to trimming and J lost 2 bases, with 12 bases between them. Germline V gives CDR1 SGHVS, CDR2 FNYEAQ.

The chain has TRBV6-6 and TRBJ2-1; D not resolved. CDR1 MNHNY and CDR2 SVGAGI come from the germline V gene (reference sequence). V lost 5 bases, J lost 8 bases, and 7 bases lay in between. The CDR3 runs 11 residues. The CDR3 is CASSVLDEQFF. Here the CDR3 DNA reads TGTGCCAGCAGTGTATTGGATGAGCAGTTCTTC.

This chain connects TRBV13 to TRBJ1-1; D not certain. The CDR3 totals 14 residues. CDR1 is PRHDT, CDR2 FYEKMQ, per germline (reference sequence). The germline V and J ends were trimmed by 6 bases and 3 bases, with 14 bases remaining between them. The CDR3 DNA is TGTGCCAGCAGGTCCCGGGTGGATTACACTGAAGCTTTCTTT. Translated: CASRSRVDYTEAFF.

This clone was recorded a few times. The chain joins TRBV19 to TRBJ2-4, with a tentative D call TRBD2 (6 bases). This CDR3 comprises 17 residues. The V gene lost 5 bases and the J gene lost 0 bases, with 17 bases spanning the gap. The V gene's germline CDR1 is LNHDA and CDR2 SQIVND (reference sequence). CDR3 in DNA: TGTGCCAGTAGTTTCAGACCGGGGACTCTAGCCAAAAACATTCAGTACTTC. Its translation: CASSFRPGTLAKNIQYF.

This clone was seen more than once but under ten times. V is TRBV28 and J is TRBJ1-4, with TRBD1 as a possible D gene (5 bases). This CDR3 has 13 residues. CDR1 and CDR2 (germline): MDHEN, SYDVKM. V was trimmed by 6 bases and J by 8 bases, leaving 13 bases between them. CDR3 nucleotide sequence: TGTGCCAGCAGGGGGACGTTCCCCGAAAAACTGTTTTTT. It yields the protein CASRGTFPEKLFF.

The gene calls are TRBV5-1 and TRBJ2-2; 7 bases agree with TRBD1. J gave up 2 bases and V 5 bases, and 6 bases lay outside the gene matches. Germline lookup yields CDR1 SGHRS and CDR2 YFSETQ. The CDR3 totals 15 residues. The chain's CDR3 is CASSLPGGNTGELFF. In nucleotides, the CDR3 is TGCGCCAGCAGTCTCCCAGGGGGTAACACCGGGGAGCTGTTTTTT.

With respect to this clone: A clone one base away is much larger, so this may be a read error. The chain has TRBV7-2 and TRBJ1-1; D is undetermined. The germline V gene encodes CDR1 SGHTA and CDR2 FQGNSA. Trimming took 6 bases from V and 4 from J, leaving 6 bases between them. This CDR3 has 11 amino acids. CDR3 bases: TGTGCCAGCAGTGCGGTCACTGAAGCTTTCTTT. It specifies CASSAVTEAFF. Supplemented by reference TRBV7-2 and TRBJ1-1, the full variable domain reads GAGVSQSPSNKVTEKGKDVELRCDPISGHTALYWYRQSLGQGLEFLIYFQGNSAPDKSGLPSDRFSAERTGGSVSTLTIQRTQQEDSAVYLCASSAVTEAFFGQGTRLTVV.

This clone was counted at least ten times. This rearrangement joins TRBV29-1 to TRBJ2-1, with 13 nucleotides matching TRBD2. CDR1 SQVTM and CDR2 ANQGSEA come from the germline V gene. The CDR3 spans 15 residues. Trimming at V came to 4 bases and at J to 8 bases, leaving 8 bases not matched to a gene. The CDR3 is CSVGPWTSGSDEQFF. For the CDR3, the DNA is TGCAGCGTTGGGCCCTGGACTAGCGGGAGTGATGAGCAGTTCTTC.

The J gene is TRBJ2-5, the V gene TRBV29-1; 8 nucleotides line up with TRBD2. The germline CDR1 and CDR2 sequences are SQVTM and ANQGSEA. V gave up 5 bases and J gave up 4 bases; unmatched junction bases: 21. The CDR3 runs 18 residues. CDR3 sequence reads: CSVRRSKTGGLERETQYF. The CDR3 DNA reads TGCAGCGTTCGGAGATCGAAAACGGGAGGGCTTGAGCGAGAGACCCAGTACTTC.

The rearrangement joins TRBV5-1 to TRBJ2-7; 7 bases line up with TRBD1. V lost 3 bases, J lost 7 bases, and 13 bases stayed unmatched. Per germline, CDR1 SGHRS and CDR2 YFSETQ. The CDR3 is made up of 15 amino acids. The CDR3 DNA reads TGCGCCAGCAGCTCTCCGGGACAGATGTCTACGGAGCAGTACTTC. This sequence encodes CASSSPGQMSTEQYF.

The CDR3 loop reads CASSYRPAGTGELFF. The CDR3 nucleotides read TGTGCCAGCAGCTACCGACCAGCGGGGACCGGGGAGCTGTTTTTT. The chain employs TRBV5-6 and TRBJ2-2, with 7 bases lining up with TRBD2. This CDR3 spans 15 amino acids. V lost 3 bases, J lost 5 bases, and 7 bases stayed unmatched. Germline lookup yields CDR1 SGHDT and CDR2 YYEEEE.

The CDR3 reads CASSLDGILNYEQYF. CDR3 in DNA: TGCGCCAGCAGCTTGGACGGTATACTCAACTACGAGCAGTACTTC. The chain combines TRBV5-1 with TRBJ2-7; unclear D gene. The CDR3 consists of 15 residues. V lost 0 bases and J lost 3, with 13 bases in between. The germline gives CDR1 SGHRS, CDR2 YFSETQ. Full variable domain (remainder filled in from reference TRBV5-1 and TRBJ2-7): KAGVTQTPRYLIKTRGQQVTLSCSPISGHRSVSWYQQTPGQGLQFLFEYFSETQRNKGNFPGRFSGRQFSNSRSEMNVSTLELGDSALYLCASSLDGILNYEQYFGPGTRLTVT.

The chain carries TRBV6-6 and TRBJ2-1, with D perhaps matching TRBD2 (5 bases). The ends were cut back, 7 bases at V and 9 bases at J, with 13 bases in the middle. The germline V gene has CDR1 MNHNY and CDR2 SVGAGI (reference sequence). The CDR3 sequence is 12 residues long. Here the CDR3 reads CASKAVGVEQFF. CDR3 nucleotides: TGTGCCAGCAAAGCGGTTGGGGTTGAGCAGTTCTTC.

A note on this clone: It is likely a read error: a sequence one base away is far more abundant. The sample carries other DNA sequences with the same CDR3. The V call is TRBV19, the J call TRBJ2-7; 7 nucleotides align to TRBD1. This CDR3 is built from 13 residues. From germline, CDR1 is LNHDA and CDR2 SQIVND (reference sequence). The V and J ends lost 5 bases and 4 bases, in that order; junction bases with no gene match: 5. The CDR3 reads CASSAGQAYEQYF. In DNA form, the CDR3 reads TGTGCCAGTAGTGCTGGACAGGCTTACGAGCAGTACTTC.

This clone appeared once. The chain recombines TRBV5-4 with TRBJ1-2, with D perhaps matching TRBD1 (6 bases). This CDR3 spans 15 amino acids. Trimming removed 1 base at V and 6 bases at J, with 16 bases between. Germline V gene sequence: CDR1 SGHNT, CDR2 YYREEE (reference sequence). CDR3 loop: CASSLITGKAHGYTF. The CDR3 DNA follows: TGTGCCAGCAGCTTGATAACAGGGAAGGCGCATGGCTACACCTTC.

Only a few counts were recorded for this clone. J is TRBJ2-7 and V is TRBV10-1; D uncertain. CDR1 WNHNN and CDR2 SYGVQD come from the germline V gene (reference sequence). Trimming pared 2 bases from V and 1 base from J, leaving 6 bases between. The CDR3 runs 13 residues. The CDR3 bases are TGCGCCAGCAGTGAGGTTAATTCCTACGAGCAGTACTTC. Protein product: CASSEVNSYEQYF.

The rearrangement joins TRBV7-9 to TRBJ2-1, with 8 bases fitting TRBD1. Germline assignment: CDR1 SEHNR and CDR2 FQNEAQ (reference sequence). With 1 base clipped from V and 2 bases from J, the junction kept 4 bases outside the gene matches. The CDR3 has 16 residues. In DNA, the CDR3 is TGTGCCAGCAGCTTAGAAGGACAGGGTCCCTACAATGAGCAGTTCTTC. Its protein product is CASSLEGQGPYNEQFF.

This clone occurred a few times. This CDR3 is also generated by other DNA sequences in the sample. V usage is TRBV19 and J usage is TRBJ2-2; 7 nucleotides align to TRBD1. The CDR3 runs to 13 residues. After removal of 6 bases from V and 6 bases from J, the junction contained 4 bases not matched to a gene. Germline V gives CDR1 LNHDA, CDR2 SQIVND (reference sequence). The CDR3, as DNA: TGTGCCAGTAGCCGACAGGGAGCCGGGGAGCTGTTTTTT. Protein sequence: CASSRQGAGELFF.

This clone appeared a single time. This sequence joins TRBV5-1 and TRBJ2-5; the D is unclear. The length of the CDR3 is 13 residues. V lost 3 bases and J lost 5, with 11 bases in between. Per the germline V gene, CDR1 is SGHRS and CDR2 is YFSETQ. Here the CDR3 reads CASSSLVGETQYF. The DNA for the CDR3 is TGCGCCAGCAGCTCCCTAGTGGGTGAGACCCAGTACTTC.

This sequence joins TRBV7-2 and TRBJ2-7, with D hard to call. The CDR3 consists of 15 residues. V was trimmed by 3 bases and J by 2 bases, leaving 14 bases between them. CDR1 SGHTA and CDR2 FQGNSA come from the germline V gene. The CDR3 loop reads CASSFYPDPTYEQYF. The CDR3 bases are TGTGCCAGCAGCTTCTACCCAGACCCTACCTACGAGCAGTACTTC.

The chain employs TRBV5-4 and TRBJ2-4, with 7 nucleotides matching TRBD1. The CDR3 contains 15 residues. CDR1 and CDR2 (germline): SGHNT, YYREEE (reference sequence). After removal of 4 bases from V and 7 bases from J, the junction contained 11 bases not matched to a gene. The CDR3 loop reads CASSPPPQTGNIQYF. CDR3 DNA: TGTGCCAGCAGCCCGCCCCCCCAGACAGGGAACATTCAGTACTTC.

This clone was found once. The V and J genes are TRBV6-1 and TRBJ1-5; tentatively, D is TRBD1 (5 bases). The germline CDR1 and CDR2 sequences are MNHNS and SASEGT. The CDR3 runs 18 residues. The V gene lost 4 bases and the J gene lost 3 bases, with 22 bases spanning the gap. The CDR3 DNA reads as TGTGCCAGCAGTGGCACGGAGGGGAAAAGGGGTCCCAATCAGCCCCAGCATTTT. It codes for CASSGTEGKRGPNQPQHF.

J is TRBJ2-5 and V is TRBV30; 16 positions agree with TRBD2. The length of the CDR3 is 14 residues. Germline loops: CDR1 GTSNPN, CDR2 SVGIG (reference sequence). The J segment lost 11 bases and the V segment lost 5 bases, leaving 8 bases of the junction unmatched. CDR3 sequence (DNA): TGTGCCTGGGGGACTAGCGGGAGGGCCCCCGGGCAGTACTTC. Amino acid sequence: CAWGTSGRAPGQYF.

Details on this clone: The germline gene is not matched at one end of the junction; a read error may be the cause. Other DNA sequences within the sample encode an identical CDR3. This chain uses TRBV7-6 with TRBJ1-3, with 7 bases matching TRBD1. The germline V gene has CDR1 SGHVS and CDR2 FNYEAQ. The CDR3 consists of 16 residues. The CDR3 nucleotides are TGCGCCAGCAGCGAAATGACAGGGAGCTCTGGAAACACCATATATTTT. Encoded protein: CASSEMTGSSGNTIYF. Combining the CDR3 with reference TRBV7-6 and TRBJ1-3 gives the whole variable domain GAGVSQSPRYKVTKRGQDVALRCDPISGHVSLYWYRQALGQGPEFLTYFNYEAQQDKSGLPNDRFSAERPEGSISTLTIQRTEQRDSAMYRCASSEMTGSSGNTIYFGEGSWLTVV.

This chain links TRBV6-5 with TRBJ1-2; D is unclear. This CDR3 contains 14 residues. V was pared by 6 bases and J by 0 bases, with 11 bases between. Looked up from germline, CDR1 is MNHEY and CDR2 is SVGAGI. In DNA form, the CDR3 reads TGTGCCAGCAGCCAGATCCCTACTAACTATGGCTACACCTTC. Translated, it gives CASSQIPTNYGYTF.

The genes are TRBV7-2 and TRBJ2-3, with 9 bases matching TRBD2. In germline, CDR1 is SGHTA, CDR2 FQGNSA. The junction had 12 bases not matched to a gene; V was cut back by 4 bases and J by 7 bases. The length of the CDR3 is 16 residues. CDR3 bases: TGTGCCAGCAGCTCCCAAGCGGGAGGATTGTCGAATACGCAGTATTTT. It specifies CASSSQAGGLSNTQYF.